This TCR beta chain was identified in a study of cytomegalovirus exposure and HLA in healthy donors. Trimming removed 2 bases from V and 0 bases from J, with 8 bases in between. CDR1 KGHSH and CDR2 LQKENI come from the germline V gene. This CDR3 has 14 amino acids. A word on this clone: Its antigen is unidentified.

It was with 60 Vbeta and 13 Jbeta primers that the PCR ran. Profiling relied on immunoSEQ multiplex PCR, and the TCRdb table lists in-frame clones only, not all of them. Among 140,000 to 150,000 clones listed, approximately 80% were seen once. Study-level results: Among the sequence variants, a highly shared cluster was likely an artifact of sequencing. A missense variant in DCLRE1C was later tied to TCR beta V- and J-gene trimming.

The chain is built from TRBV18 and TRBJ2-7; the D gene is possibly TRBD1 (5 bases). Sample: PBMCs. The TCR comes from a woman in her thirties or forties in good health and CMV-seropositive. The CDR3 protein is CASSPIQGSYEQYF. The CDR3 region has the DNA TGTGCCAGCTCACCAATCCAGGGCTCCTACGAGCAGTACTTC.